This entry lists 28 T cell receptor beta chains sequenced from one sample in a study of cytomegalovirus exposure and HLA in healthy donors. The PCR contained 60 Vbeta and 13 Jbeta primers. TCRdb's copy holds only in-frame clones and misses some; the assay was immunoSEQ multiplex PCR. The sample lists around 190,000 clones; approximately 70% were seen once. The sequenced sample was PBMCs. These receptors all stem from a young woman in good health and CMV-seropositive.

This clone was counted a few times. The chain employs TRBV29-1 and TRBJ1-2; a weak D match, TRBD1 (6 bases). The V gene lost 3 bases and the J gene lost 8 bases, with 22 bases spanning the gap. Germline lookup yields CDR1 SQVTM and CDR2 ANQGSEA. This CDR3 comprises 15 residues. For the CDR3, the DNA is TGCAGCGTTGAGGGGTCCCAGGGGAGGGGAGAAGGCTACACCTTC. This encodes CSVEGSQGRGEGYTF.

The chain has TRBV6-1 and TRBJ2-7, with D possibly being TRBD2 (6 bases). Trimming removed 2 bases from V and 4 bases from J, with 15 bases in between. Germline loops: CDR1 MNHNS, CDR2 SASEGT. CDR3 length: 15 amino acids. The CDR3 is CASSEPSPGEYEQYF. The DNA for the CDR3 is TGTGCCAGCAGTGAACCCTCGCCGGGGGAATACGAGCAGTACTTC.

The chain is built from TRBV11-2 and TRBJ2-7; possibly TRBD2 for D (5 bases). CDR3 length: 15 residues. Germline lookup yields CDR1 SGHAT and CDR2 FQNNGV. Trimming left V 5 bases short and J 2 bases short, with 16 bases between. DNA of the CDR3: TGTGCCAGCAGCACAGACTCTGGAGGTGCCTACGAGCAGTACTTC. It yields the protein CASSTDSGGAYEQYF.

V usage is TRBV9 and J usage is TRBJ2-7; TRBD1 matches at 10 bases. V was pared by 0 bases and J by 4 bases, with 4 bases of the junction left unmatched. Germline assignment: CDR1 SGDLS and CDR2 YYNGEE. The CDR3 consists of 15 residues. CDR3 nucleotide sequence: TGTGCCAGCAGCGTAGGGACAGGGGGAGGGTACGAGCAGTACTTC. Protein sequence: CASSVGTGGGYEQYF.

The rearrangement links TRBV29-1 to TRBJ1-1; 7 bases line up with TRBD1. J lost 4 bases, V lost 5 bases, and 7 bases had no gene match. The germline CDR1 and CDR2 sequences are SQVTM and ANQGSEA. CDR3 size: 13 residues. The CDR3 here is CSVNRGSGTEAFF. In nucleotides, the CDR3 is TGCAGCGTTAACAGGGGCAGCGGCACTGAAGCTTTCTTT.

The chain's CDR3 is CASSRSDLGGYTF. The CDR3 DNA reads as TGTGCCAGCAGCCGCAGCGATCTCGGTGGCTACACCTTC. The chain couples TRBV14 to TRBJ1-2; no reliable D call. V was cut by 4 bases and J by 7 bases, with 13 bases left in between. CDR3 length equals 13 residues. The germline V gene encodes CDR1 SGHDN and CDR2 FVKESK.

The chain is built from TRBV27 and TRBJ1-6, with D possibly being TRBD1 (5 bases). V was pared by 2 bases and J by 15 bases, with 20 bases between. The CDR3 runs to 15 residues. Germline CDR1 reads MNHEY; CDR2 reads SMNVEV (reference sequence). The CDR3 region has the DNA TGTGCCAGCAGTTTACCGGGGGTAGGCCCCGAGGACCTCCACTTT. Protein product: CASSLPGVGPEDLHF.

The rearrangement links TRBV28 to TRBJ1-2, with TRBD1 matching 8 bases. V lost 6 bases, J lost 5 bases, and 11 bases stayed unmatched. The germline V gene encodes CDR1 MDHEN and CDR2 SYDVKM. The CDR3 has 15 amino acids. CDR3 residues: CASRRADRVGYGYTF. The DNA of the CDR3 is TGTGCCAGCAGACGGGCGGACAGGGTTGGATATGGCTACACCTTC.

The J gene is TRBJ2-2, the V gene TRBV5-4; D unresolved. V lost 4 bases and J 6 bases, leaving 13 bases between the germline ends. The CDR3 covers 14 residues. Germline CDR1 SGHNT, CDR2 YYREEE (reference sequence). CDR3 bases: TGTGCCAGCAGCGCACGTAGCAACCCCGGGGAGCTGTTTTTT. It codes for CASSARSNPGELFF. Together with reference TRBV5-4 and TRBJ2-2, the CDR3 gives the full variable domain: ETGVTQSPTHLIKTRGQQVTLRCSSQSGHNTVSWYQQALGQGPQFIFQYYREEENGRGNFPPRFSGLQFPNYSSELNVNALELDDSALYLCASSARSNPGELFFGEGSRLTVL.

This sequence joins TRBV28 and TRBJ2-2; D perhaps matches TRBD1 (5 bases). V dropped 2 bases and J dropped 3 bases, with 13 bases sitting between them. CDR1 and CDR2 from the germline V gene are MDHEN and SYDVKM. The CDR3 runs to 16 residues. CDR3 DNA: TGTGCCAGCAGTTTAGCCCGGATAGGGGACACCGGGGAGCTGTTTTTT. As protein: CASSLARIGDTGELFF.

This clone was counted a single time. The junction does not match germline at one end; this may be a read error. The chain recombines TRBV20-1 with TRBJ1-6; 9 bases are shared with TRBD1. The CDR3 is 10 residues long. CDR1 is DFQATT and CDR2 is SNEGSKA in the germline V gene (reference sequence). CDR3 residues: CSAHDRGYNF. The CDR3 nucleotides read TGCAGTGCCCACGACAGGGGGTATAACTTT.

This clone showed up just a few times. V gene TRBV7-2 combines with J gene TRBJ2-3, with 7 positions matching TRBD2. The length of the CDR3 is 17 residues. V lost 1 base, J lost 2 bases, and 9 bases stayed unmatched. The V gene's germline CDR1 is SGHTA and CDR2 FQGNSA. The CDR3 spells CASSLVAGQPPTDTQYF. The CDR3 coding sequence is TGTGCCAGCAGCTTAGTAGCGGGCCAACCCCCCACAGATACGCAGTATTTT.

The chain joins TRBV6-5 to TRBJ1-5; 7 positions match TRBD1. V trimming: 5 bases; J trimming: 5 bases; junction bases outside the gene matches: 9. The CDR3 contains 15 residues. CDR1 is MNHEY, CDR2 SVGAGI, per germline. The CDR3 reads CASSGPGTDDQPQHF. CDR3 DNA: TGTGCCAGCAGTGGTCCCGGGACAGATGATCAGCCCCAGCATTTT.

The chain uses TRBV12-2 and TRBJ1-3; no DNA check was done on the table's D call, TRBD1. TRBV12-2 is a recognized pseudogene. The length of the CDR3 is 19 residues. The CDR3 nucleotides are TGTGCAAGTCGCTTAGAGTTCAACGGCAGGATCAGTTCTGGAAACACCATATATTTT. It yields the protein CASRLEFNGRISSGNTIYF.

CDR3 protein: CASSEQRSGGELFF. In DNA, the CDR3 is TGTGCCAGCAGTGAACAGCGCTCTGGCGGGGAGCTGTTTTTT. This chain uses TRBV6-1 with TRBJ2-2, with D unresolved. This CDR3 has 14 amino acids. Trimming took off 2 bases at V and 7 bases at J, with 11 bases between the two ends. The germline CDR1 and CDR2 sequences are MNHNS and SASEGT.

This clone was counted a single time. The chain has TRBV5-1 and TRBJ2-5, with D possibly TRBD1 on 5 matching bases. Trimming stripped 2 bases from V and 4 bases from J, with 18 bases between. CDR1 and CDR2 (germline): SGHRS, YFSETQ. The CDR3 sequence is 16 residues long. The CDR3 sequence: CASSFNAGSLTETQYF. The DNA of the CDR3 is TGCGCCAGCAGCTTTAATGCAGGGTCATTAACAGAGACCCAGTACTTC.

This clone was counted only a few times. The chain has TRBV7-2 and TRBJ1-1; D gene ambiguous. Germline CDR1 reads SGHTA; CDR2 reads FQGNSA. The V gene lost 1 base and the J gene lost 4 bases, with 10 bases spanning the gap. There are 14 residues in the CDR3. The CDR3 here is CASSLGRGSTEAFF. As DNA, the CDR3 is TGTGCCAGCAGCTTAGGTCGGGGTAGCACTGAAGCTTTCTTT.

Worth noting for this clone: The germline gene is not matched at one end of the junction; a read error may be the cause. The CDR3 loop is CSSRPLYEQYF. The CDR3 DNA reads as TGTTCCAGCAGACCACTCTACGAGCAGTACTTC. The chain is built from TRBV7-9 and TRBJ2-7, with D unclear. Germline CDR1 and CDR2: SEHNR and FQNEAQ (reference sequence). The length of the CDR3 is 11 residues. The full variable domain, its missing parts supplied by reference TRBV7-9 and TRBJ2-7, is DTGVSQNPRHKITKRGQNVTFRCDPISEHNRLYWYRQTLGQGPEFLTYFQNEAQLEKSRLLSDRFSAERPKGSFSTLEIQRTEQGDSAMYLCSSRPLYEQYFGPGTRLTVT.

The rearrangement links TRBV20-1 to TRBJ2-1; D unresolved. Germline V gives CDR1 DFQATT, CDR2 SNEGSKA (reference sequence). The length of the CDR3 is 11 residues. The ends were cut back, 4 bases at V and 7 bases at J, with 8 bases in the middle. CDR3 nucleotides: TGCAGTGCTATTAGTAGAAATGAGCAGTTCTTC. Protein: CSAISRNEQFF.

In the case of this clone: Other DNA variants within this sample encode the same CDR3. This chain links TRBV28 with TRBJ1-1; D is unresolved. The CDR3 runs 13 residues. V shed 1 base and J shed 1 base, with 4 bases lying between them. Germline-derived CDR1 and CDR2 are MDHEN and SYDVKM. The CDR3 bases are TGTGCCAGCAGTTTATCCCAGAACACTGAAGCTTTCTTT. Translating it yields CASSLSQNTEAFF. The full variable domain, with the rest looked up from reference TRBV28 and TRBJ1-1, is DVKVTQSSRYLVKRTGEKVFLECVQDMDHENMFWYRQDPGLGLRLIYFSYDVKMKEKGDIPEGYSVSREKKERFSLILESASTNQTSMYLCASSLSQNTEAFFGQGTRLTVV.

Ten or more counts support this clone. The CDR3 reads CASIVVRGNTEAFF. DNA for the CDR3: TGTGCCAGCATAGTTGTCAGGGGGAACACTGAAGCTTTCTTT. This sequence joins TRBV28 and TRBJ1-1, with D possibly being TRBD1 (6 bases). Germline lookup yields CDR1 MDHEN and CDR2 SYDVKM. Trimming removed 7 bases at V and 1 base at J, with 13 bases between. This CDR3 contains 14 residues.

The J gene is TRBJ2-3, the V gene TRBV5-5; unclear D gene. The CDR3 has 14 residues. Per the germline V gene, CDR1 is SGHKS and CDR2 is YYEKEE (reference sequence). Trimming took off 6 bases at V and 2 bases at J, with 13 bases between the two ends. The CDR3 DNA reads as TGTGCCAGCATTCCTACGCCCTACACAGATACGCAGTATTTT. Residues: CASIPTPYTDTQYF.

This clone has just a few counts. The chain uses TRBV18 and TRBJ1-1; perhaps TRBD1 as D (6 bases). V lost 3 bases to trimming and J lost 3 bases, with 11 bases between them. This CDR3 has 14 amino acids. CDR1 is KGHSH and CDR2 is LQKENI in the germline V gene. The CDR3 DNA reads TGTGCCAGCTCACCCACAGGGAGACACACTGAAGCTTTCTTT. As protein: CASSPTGRHTEAFF.

This chain joins TRBV2 and TRBJ2-1, with 9 bases matching TRBD1. The V and J ends lost 10 bases and 6 bases, in that order; junction bases with no gene match: 16. Germline values: CDR1 SNHLY, CDR2 FYNNEI. CDR3 length: 16 residues. The CDR3 protein is CATDNRDRARTNEQFF. CDR3 DNA sequence: TGTGCCACAGACAACCGGGACAGGGCCCGTACCAATGAGCAGTTCTTC.

This rearrangement joins TRBV5-1 to TRBJ2-7, with a weak D call TRBD2 (5 bases). CDR1 SGHRS and CDR2 YFSETQ come from the germline V gene. V was cut by 1 base and J by 4 bases, with 21 bases left in between. The CDR3 contains 17 residues. The CDR3 DNA reads TGCGCCAGCAGCTTGTTTATTGCCGGACGGAGGTTTTACGAGCAGTACTTC. Translating it yields CASSLFIAGRRFYEQYF.

The chain employs TRBV15 and TRBJ2-7; D is perhaps TRBD2 (5 bases). V dropped 9 bases and J dropped 0 bases, with 12 bases sitting between them. This CDR3 region has 13 residues. Germline V CDR1 and CDR2: LNHNV, YYDKDF (reference sequence). The CDR3 region is CATGSESSYEQYF. The CDR3 DNA follows: TGTGCCACAGGTAGCGAAAGCTCCTACGAGCAGTACTTC.

V and J are TRBV27 and TRBJ2-4; no firm D call. Germline-derived CDR1 and CDR2 are MNHEY and SMNVEV (reference sequence). Trimming cost V 4 bases and J 7 bases, with 8 bases left between them. The CDR3 sequence is 12 residues long. The CDR3 region has the DNA TGTGCCAGCAGTTCGAGGTACAACATTCAGTACTTC. Residues: CASSSRYNIQYF.

In its sample, this clone was seen once. The chain recombines TRBV28 with TRBJ1-6; 7 bases are a match to TRBD1. V lost 8 bases to trimming and J lost 2 bases; unmatched junction nucleotides: 3. This CDR3 region has 14 residues. Germline V gene lookup returns CDR1 MDHEN and CDR2 SYDVKM. CDR3 region: CASGDRAYNSPLHF. The CDR3 region has the DNA TGTGCCAGCGGTGACAGGGCCTATAATTCACCCCTCCACTTT. Filled out from reference TRBV28 and TRBJ1-6, the complete variable domain reads DVKVTQSSRYLVKRTGEKVFLECVQDMDHENMFWYRQDPGLGLRLIYFSYDVKMKEKGDIPEGYSVSREKKERFSLILESASTNQTSMYLCASGDRAYNSPLHFGNGTRLTVT.